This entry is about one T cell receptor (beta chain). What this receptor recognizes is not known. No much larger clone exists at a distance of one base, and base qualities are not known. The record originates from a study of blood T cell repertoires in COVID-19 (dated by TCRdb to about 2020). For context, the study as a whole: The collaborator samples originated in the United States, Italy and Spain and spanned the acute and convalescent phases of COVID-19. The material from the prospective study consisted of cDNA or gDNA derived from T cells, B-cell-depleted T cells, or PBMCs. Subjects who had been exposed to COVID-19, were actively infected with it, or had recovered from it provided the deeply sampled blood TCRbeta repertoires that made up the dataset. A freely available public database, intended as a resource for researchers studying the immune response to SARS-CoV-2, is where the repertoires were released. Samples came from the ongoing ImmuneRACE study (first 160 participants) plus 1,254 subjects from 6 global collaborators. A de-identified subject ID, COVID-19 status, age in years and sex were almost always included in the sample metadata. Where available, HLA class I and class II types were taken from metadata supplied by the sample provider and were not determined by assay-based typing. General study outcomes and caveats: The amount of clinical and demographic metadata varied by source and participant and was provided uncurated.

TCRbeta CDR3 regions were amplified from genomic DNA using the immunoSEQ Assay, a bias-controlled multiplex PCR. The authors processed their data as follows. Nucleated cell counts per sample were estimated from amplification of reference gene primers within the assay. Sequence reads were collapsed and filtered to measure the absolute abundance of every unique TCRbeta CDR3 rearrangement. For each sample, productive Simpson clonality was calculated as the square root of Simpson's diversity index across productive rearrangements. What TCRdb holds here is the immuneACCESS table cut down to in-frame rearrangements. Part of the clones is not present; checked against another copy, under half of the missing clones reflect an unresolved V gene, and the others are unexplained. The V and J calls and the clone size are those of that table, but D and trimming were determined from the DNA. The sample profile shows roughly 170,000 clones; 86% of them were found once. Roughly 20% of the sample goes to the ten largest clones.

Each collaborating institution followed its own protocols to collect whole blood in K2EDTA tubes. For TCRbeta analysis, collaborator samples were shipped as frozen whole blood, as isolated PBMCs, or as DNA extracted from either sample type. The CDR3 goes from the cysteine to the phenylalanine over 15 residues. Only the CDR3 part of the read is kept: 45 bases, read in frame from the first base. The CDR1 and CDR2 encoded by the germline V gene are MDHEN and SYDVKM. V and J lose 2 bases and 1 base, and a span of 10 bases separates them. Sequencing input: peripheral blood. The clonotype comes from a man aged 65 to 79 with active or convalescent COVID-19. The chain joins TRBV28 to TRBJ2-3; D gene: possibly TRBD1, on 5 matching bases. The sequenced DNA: TGTGCCAGCAGTTTAGCCAGGGCCGGCACAGATACGCAGTATTTT. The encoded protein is CASSLARAGTDTQYF.